The present T cell receptor (beta chain) was sequenced within a study of technical replicates of blood from several donors (TCRdb year 2017). Concerning this clone itself: Its antigen target is currently unknown. No per-base quality is available; no much larger clone lies one base away.

Receptor libraries were prepared by the immunoSEQ multiplex PCR assay. As stored in TCRdb, this immuneACCESS dataset retains in-frame rearrangements with V and J assigned. A fraction of the clones does not appear; measured against another copy, unresolved V genes explain less than half of the discrepancy, and the remainder lacks a known reason. This sample holds tens of thousands of clones; roughly 94% were observed only once. The ten most abundant clones make up less than 0.3% of the sample. Reading the germline V gene gives CDR1 SGHTA and CDR2 FQGNSA. Taken from cysteine to phenylalanine, the CDR3 has 14 residues. Only CDR3 DNA remains: 42 bases, in frame from the first base. The V end loses 3 bases and the J end loses 0 bases, and a stretch of 7 bases separates them.

The V gene is TRBV7-2 and the J gene is TRBJ2-3; there is no confident call for the D gene. The TCR was taken from a human donor in good health. The sequenced material came from T cells isolated from PBMCs. For the CDR3, the sequence is CASSFPQSTDTQYF. The DNA reads as follows: TGTGCCAGCAGCTTTCCCCAAAGCACAGATACGCAGTATTTT.